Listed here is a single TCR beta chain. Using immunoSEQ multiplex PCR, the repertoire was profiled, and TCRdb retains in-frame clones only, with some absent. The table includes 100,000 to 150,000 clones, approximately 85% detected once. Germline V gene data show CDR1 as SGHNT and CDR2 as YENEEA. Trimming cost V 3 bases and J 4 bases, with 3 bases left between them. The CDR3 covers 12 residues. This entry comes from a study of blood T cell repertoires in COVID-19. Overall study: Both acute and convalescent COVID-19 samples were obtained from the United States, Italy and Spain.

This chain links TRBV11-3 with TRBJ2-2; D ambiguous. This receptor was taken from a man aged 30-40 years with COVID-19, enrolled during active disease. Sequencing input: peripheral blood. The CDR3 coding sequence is TGTGCCAGCAGCTTCTTCACCGGGGAGCTGTTTTTT. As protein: CASSFFTGELFF.